The present entry profiles one TCR beta chain with its context. These data come from a study of blood T cell repertoires in COVID-19. Original analysis: Estimation of nucleated cell counts was performed using reference gene primer amplification. Clones were read by immunoSEQ multiplex PCR, and TCRdb kept only the in-frame ones, dropping some. V, J and clone size reflect that table, while D and trimming were determined from the DNA. The sample lists more than 300,000 clones, roughly 90% occurring once. The V segment lost 10 bases and the J segment 4 bases; nucleotides outside the gene matches: 2. Germline V gene sequence: CDR1 ENHRY, CDR2 SYGVKD. The CDR3 contains 11 residues.

The clonotype was recovered from a woman in her 30s who had recovered from COVID-19. The sequencing input was PBMCs or T cells enriched from blood (not recorded which). The chain uses TRBV10-3 and TRBJ1-2; 8 bases align to TRBD1. CDR3: CATQGAYGYTF. The CDR3 DNA is TGTGCCACCCAGGGGGCCTATGGCTACACCTTC.